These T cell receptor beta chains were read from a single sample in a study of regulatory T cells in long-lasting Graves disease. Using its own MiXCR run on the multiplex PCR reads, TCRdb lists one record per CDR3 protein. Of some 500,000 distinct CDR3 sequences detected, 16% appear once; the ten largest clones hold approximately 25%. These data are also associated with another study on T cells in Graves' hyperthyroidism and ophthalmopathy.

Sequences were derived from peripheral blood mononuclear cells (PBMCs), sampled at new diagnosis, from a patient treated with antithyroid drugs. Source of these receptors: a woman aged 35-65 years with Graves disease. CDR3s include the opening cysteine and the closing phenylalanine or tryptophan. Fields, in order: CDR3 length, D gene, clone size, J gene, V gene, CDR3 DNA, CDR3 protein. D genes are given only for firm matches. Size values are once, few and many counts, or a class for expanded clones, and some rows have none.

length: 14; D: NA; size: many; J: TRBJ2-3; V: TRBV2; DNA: TGTGCCAGCAGTGGAGGGGTACGCACAGATACGCAGTATTTT; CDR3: CASSGGVRTDTQYF
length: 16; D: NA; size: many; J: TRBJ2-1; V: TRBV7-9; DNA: TGTGCCAGCAGCCCACCTCCTAGGTTCGCCTACAATGAGCAGTTCTTC; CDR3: CASSPPPRFAYNEQFF
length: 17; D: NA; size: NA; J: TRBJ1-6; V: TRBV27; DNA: TGTGCCAGCAGTTCCACTCAGGGTAGGGGGTATAATTCACCCCTCCACTTT; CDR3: CASSSTQGRGYNSPLHF
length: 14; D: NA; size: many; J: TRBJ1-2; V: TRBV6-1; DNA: TGTGCCAGCAGTGAAGAGGAGGCCTCTGGTGGCTACACCTTC; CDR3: CASSEEEASGGYTF
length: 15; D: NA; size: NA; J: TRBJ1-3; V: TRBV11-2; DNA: TGTGCCAGCAGCTTAGATCAGGATTTTGGAAACACCATATATTTT; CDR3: CASSLDQDFGNTIYF
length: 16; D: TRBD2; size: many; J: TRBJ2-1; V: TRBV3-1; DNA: TGTGCCAGCAGTCCGAATCTAGCGGGGGGGCCGGATGAGCAGTTCTTC; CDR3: CASSPNLAGGPDEQFF
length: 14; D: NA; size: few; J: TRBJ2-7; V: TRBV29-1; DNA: TGCAGCGTTGAAGACTGGACAGATACCTACGAGCAGTACTTC; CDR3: CSVEDWTDTYEQYF
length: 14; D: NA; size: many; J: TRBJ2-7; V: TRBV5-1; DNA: TGCGCCAGCAGAGAGGGGGGACACCCCTACGAGCAGTACTTC; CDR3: CASREGGHPYEQYF
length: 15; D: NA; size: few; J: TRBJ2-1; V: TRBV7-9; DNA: TGTGCCAGCAGCTTACCTGCGAGCTCCTACAATGAGCAGTTCTTC; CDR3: CASSLPASSYNEQFF
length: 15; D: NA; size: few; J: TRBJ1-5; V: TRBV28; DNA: TGTGCCAGCAGTTTGCCCAGCGGGGTCGGTCAGCCCCAGCATTTT; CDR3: CASSLPSGVGQPQHF
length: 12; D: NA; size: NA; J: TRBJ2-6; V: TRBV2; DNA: TGTGCCGAGGGACCTGGGGCCAACGTCCTGACTTTC; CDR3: CAEGPGANVLTF
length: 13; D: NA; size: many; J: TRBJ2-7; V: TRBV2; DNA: TGTGCCAGCAGTGATCAGGTAGCGTGGGAGCAGTACTTC; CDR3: CASSDQVAWEQYF
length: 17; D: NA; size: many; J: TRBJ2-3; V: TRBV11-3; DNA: TGTGCCAGCAGCCAAAGTGGGGGACCTACCAACACAGATACGCAGTATTTT; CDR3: CASSQSGGPTNTDTQYF
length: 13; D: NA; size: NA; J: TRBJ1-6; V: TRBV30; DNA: TGTGCCTGGAGTGTAGAGGGGAACTCACCCCTCCACTTT; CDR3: CAWSVEGNSPLHF
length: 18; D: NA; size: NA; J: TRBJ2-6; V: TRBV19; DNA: TGTGCCAGTAGTACCTGGGAAGGAGGGGGATCAGGGGCCAACGTCCTGACTTTC; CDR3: CASSTWEGGGSGANVLTF
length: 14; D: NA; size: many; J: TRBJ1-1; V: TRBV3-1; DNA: TGTGCCAGCAGCCAAGGATATGTTGGGGCTGAAGCTTTCTTT; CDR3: CASSQGYVGAEAFF
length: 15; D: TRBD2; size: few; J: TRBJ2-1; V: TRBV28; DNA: TGTGCTATTAGCGGGGGGGCCCAATCCTACAATGAGCAGTTCTTC; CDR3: CAISGGAQSYNEQFF
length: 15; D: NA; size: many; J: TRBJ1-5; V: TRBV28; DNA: TGTGCCAGCAGTTTATTGGTAACTAGCAATCAGCCCCAGCATTTT; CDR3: CASSLLVTSNQPQHF
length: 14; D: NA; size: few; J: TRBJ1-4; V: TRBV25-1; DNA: TGTGCCAGCAGTGAGCGGTCCGCACTGGGAAAACTGTTTTTT; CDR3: CASSERSALGKLFF
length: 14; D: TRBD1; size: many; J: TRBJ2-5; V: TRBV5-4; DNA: TGTGCCAGCAGCTCACCCCAGGGGGACGAGACCCAGTACTTC; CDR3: CASSSPQGDETQYF
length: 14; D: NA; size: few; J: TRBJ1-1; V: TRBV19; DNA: TGTGCCAGTACCGTAGTGGGGTATAACACTGAAGCTTTCTTT; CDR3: CASTVVGYNTEAFF
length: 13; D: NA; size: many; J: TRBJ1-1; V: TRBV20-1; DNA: TGCAGTGCTAGGGGCGTTATGAACACTGAAGCTTTCTTT; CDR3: CSARGVMNTEAFF
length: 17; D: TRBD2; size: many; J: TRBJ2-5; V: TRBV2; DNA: TGTGCCACCGCTGTCATCAAAGGGCTAGCGGGGGAAGAGACCCAGTACTTC; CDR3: CATAVIKGLAGEETQYF
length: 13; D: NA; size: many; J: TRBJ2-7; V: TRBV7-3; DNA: TGTGCCAGCAGCTTAAATAGGGGGGACGAGCAGTACTTC; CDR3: CASSLNRGDEQYF
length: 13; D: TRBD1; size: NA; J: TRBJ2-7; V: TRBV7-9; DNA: TGTGCCAGCAGTGGCAGGGGGCGCGACGAGCAGTACTTC; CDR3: CASSGRGRDEQYF
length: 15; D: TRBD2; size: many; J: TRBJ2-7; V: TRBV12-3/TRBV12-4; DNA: TGTGCCAGCACCCTCGACCTAGCGGGATCCTACGAGCAGTACTTC; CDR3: CASTLDLAGSYEQYF
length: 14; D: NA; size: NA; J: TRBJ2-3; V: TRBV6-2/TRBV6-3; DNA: TGTGCCAGCAGTGAAGGGACATTCACAGATACGCAGTATTTT; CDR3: CASSEGTFTDTQYF
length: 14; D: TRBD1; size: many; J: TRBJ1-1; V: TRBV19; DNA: TGTGCCAGTAGGGGGACAGGGGGGATAACTGAAGCTTTCTTT; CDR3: CASRGTGGITEAFF
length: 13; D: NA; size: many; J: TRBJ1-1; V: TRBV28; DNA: TGTGCCAGCAGTTTATTTCGGGACACTGAAGCTTTCTTT; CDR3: CASSLFRDTEAFF
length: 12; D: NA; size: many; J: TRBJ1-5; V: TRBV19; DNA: TGTGCCAGTAGTATAGGCAATCAGCCCCAGCATTTT; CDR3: CASSIGNQPQHF
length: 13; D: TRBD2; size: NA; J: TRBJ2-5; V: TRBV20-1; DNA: TGCAGTGCTGGAGGACTAGGGTTGGAGACCCAGTACTTC; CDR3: CSAGGLGLETQYF
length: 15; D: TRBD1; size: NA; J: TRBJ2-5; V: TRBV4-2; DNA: TGTGTCAGCAGCCAGCAGACAGGGGGTGGGGAGACCCAGTACTTC; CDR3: CVSSQQTGGGETQYF
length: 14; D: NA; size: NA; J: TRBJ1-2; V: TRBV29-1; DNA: TGCAGCGTTGGGTTAGACCCCCTTGACTATGGCTACACCTTC; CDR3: CSVGLDPLDYGYTF
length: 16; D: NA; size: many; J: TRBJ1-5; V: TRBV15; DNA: TGTGCCACCAGCAGAGATCGGGGCTCGGGCTATCAGCCCCAGCATTTT; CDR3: CATSRDRGSGYQPQHF
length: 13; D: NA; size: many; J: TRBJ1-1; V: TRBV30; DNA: TGTGCCTGGAGTGTAGGGTGGGGGGCTGAAGCTTTCTTT; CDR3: CAWSVGWGAEAFF
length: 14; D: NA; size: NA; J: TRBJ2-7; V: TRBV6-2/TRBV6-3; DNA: TGTGCCAGCTCGCGGGAAGGGTATACCTACGAGCAGTACTTC; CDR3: CASSREGYTYEQYF
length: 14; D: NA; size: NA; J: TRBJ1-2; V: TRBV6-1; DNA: TGTGCCAGCAACCAATACCGCCTCGCCTATGGCTACACCTTC; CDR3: CASNQYRLAYGYTF
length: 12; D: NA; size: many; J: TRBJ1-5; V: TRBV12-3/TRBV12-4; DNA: TGTGCCAGCAGTTTCGACCACCTGTCCCAGCATTTT; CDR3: CASSFDHLSQHF
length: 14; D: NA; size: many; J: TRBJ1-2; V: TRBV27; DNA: TGTGCCAGCAGTTCTGCCGGGCCCATCTATGGCTACACCTTC; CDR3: CASSSAGPIYGYTF
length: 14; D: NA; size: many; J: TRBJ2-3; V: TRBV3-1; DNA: TGTGCCAGCAGCCAGGGGGGCGGCACAGATACGCAGTATTTT; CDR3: CASSQGGGTDTQYF
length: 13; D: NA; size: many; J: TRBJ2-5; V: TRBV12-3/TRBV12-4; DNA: TGTGCCAGCAGGTTATTAGGGGGGGAGACCCAGTACTTC; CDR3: CASRLLGGETQYF
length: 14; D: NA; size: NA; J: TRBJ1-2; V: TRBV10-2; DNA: TGCGCCAGCAGTGGACCCCAGGCCAACTATGGCTACACCTTC; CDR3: CASSGPQANYGYTF
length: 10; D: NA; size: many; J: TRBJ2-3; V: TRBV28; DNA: TGTGCCACCCTGTTTGATACGCAGTATTTT; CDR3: CATLFDTQYF
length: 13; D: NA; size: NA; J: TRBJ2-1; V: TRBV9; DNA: TGTGCCAGCAGCGCTTGGGGGGGCACTGAGCAGTTCTTC; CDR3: CASSAWGGTEQFF
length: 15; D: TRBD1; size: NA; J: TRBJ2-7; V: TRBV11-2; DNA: TGTGCCAGCAGCCCCACCGGACAGGGCACCTACGAGCAGTACTTC; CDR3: CASSPTGQGTYEQYF
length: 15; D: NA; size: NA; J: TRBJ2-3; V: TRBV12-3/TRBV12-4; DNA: TGTGCCAGCAGTCCATGGACAGTAGGCACAGATACGCAGTATTTT; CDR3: CASSPWTVGTDTQYF
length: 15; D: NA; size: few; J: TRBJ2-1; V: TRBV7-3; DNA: TGTGCCAGCAGCTTAATCGGGGACCCATACAATGAGCAGTTCTTC; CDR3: CASSLIGDPYNEQFF
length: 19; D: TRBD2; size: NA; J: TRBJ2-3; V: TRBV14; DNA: TGTGCCAGCAGCCAACCACCTGGGACTAGCGGGGTGGCGCCAGATACGCAGTGTTTT; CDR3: CASSQPPGTSGVAPDTQCF
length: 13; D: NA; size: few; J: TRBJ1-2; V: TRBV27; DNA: TGTGCCAGCACTTCTTTATTTGGTGGCGGCTACACCTTC; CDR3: CASTSLFGGGYTF
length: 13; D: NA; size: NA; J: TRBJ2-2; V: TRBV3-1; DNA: TGTGCCAGCAGCCAAGGGGAGCCCGGGGAGCTGTTTTTT; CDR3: CASSQGEPGELFF
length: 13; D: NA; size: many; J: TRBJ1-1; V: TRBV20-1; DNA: TGCAGTGCTAGAGCCGAACCGAACACTGAAGCTTTCTTT; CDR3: CSARAEPNTEAFF
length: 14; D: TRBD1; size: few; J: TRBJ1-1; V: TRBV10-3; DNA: TGTGCCATCAGTGCAGGGGGCGAGCGCACTGAAGCTTTCTTT; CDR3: CAISAGGERTEAFF
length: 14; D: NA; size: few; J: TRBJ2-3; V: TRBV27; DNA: TGTGCCAGCACCTCGGACAGGGAGGGAGATACGCAGTATTTT; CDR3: CASTSDREGDTQYF
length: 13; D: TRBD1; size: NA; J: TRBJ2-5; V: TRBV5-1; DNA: TGCGCCAGCAGCAGGGGACAGACAGAGACCCAGTACTTC; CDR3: CASSRGQTETQYF
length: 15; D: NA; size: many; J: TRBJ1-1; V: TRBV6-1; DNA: TGTGCCAGCGTAAAACCTAGACCGGGGAACACTGAAGCTTTCTTT; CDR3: CASVKPRPGNTEAFF
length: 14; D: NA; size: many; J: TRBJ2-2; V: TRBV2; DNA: TGTGCCAGCAGTGTACTTCCGAACACCGGGGAGCTGTTTTTT; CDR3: CASSVLPNTGELFF
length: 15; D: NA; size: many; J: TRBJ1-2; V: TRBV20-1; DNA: TGCAGTGCGGCCAGGAGAGGACAGAGCAACTATGGCTACACCTTC; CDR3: CSAARRGQSNYGYTF
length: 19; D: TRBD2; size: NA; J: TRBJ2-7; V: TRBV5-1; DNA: TGCGCCAGCAGCTCGGGACTAGCGGGGGCTACGTTCAGCTCCTACGAGCAGTACTTC; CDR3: CASSSGLAGATFSSYEQYF
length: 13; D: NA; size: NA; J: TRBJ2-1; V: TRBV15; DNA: TGTGCCACCAGCAGATACAGGGTCGATGAGCAGTTCTTC; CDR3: CATSRYRVDEQFF
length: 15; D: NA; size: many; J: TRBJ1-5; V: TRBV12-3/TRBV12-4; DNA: TGTGCCAGCAGTCGATGGACTGAACTCAATCAGCCCCAGCATTTT; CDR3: CASSRWTELNQPQHF